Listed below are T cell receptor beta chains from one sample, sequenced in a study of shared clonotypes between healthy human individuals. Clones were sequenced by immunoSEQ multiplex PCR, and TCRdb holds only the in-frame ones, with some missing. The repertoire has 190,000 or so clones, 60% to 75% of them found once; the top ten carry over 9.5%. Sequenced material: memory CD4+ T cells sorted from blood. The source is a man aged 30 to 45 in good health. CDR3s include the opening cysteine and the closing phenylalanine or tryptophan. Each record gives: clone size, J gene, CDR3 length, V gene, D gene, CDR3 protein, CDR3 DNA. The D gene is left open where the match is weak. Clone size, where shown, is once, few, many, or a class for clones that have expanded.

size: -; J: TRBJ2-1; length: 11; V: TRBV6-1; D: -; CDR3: CASSIHNEQFF; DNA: TGTGCCAGCTCTATCCACAATGAGCAGTTCTTC
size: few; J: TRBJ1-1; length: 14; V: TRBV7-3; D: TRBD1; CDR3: CASSLGQANTEAFF; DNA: TGTGCCAGCAGCTTAGGACAGGCGAACACTGAAGCTTTCTTT
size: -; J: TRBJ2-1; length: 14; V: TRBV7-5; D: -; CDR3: CVRSPGLADNEQFF; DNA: TGTGTCAGAAGCCCGGGACTAGCGGACAATGAGCAGTTCTTC
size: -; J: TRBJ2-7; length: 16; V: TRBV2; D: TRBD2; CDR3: CASSVGPAGSSYEQYF; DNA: TGTGCCAGCAGTGTAGGCCCAGCGGGAAGCTCCTACGAGCAGTACTTC
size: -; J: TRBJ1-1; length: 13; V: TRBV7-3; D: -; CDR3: CASSLGRNTEAFF; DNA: TGTGCCAGCAGCTTGGGGAGGAACACTGAAGCTTTCTTT
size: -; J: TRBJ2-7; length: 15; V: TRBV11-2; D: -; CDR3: CASSSSGASSYEQYF; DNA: TGTGCCAGCAGCTCTTCTGGCGCAAGCTCCTACGAGCAGTACTTC
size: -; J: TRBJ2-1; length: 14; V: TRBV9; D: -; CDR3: CASSVAAYAHEQFF; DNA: TGTGCCAGCAGCGTAGCCGCCTATGCTCATGAGCAGTTCTTC
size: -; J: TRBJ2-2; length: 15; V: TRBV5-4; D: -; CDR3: CASSLRGAQSGELFF; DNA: TGTGCCAGCAGCCTTAGGGGGGCCCAAAGCGGGGAGCTGTTTTTT
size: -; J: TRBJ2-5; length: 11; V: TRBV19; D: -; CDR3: CASGRWETQYF; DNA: TGTGCCAGTGGGCGGTGGGAGACCCAGTACTTC
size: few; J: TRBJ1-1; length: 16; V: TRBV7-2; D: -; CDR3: CASSLEGGARDTEAFF; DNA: TGTGCCAGCAGCTTAGAGGGGGGCGCAAGGGACACTGAAGCTTTCTTT
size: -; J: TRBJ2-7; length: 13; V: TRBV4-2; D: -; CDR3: CASSQGGLYEQYF; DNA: TGTGCCAGCAGCCAGGGAGGACTCTACGAGCAGTACTTC
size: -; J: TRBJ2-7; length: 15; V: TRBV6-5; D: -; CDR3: CASSYSGGYPLEQYF; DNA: TGTGCCAGCAGTTACTCGGGGGGCTACCCCCTCGAGCAGTACTTC
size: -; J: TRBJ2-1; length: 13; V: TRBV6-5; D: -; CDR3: CASSFGGRGEQFF; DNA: TGTGCCAGCAGCTTCGGAGGGCGCGGTGAGCAGTTCTTC
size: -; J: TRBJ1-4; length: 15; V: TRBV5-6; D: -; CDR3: CASSLSGVGGEKLFF; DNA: TGTGCCAGCAGCTTGTCAGGGGTCGGTGGAGAAAAACTGTTTTTT
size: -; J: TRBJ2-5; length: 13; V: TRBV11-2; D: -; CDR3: CASSLSLQETQYF; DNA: TGTGCCAGCAGCTTAAGCTTACAAGAGACCCAGTACTTC